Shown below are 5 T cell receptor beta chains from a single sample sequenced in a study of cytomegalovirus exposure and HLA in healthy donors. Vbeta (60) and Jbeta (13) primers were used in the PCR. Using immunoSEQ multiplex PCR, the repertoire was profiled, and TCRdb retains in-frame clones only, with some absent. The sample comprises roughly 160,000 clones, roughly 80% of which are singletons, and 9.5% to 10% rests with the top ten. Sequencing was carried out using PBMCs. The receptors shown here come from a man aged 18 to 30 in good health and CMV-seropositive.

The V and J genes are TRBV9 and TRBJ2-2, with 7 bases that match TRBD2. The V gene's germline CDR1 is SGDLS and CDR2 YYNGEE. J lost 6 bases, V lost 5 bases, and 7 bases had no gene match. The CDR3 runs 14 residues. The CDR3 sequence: CASRMTSRAGELFF. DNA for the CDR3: TGTGCCAGCAGAATGACTAGCCGGGCCGGGGAGCTGTTTTTT.

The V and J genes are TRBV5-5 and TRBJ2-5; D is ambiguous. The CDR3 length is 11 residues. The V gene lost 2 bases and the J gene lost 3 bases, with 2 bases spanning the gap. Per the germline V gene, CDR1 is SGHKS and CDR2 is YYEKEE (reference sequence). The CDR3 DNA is TGTGCCAGCAGCTTTAAAGAGACCCAGTACTTC. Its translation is CASSFKETQYF.

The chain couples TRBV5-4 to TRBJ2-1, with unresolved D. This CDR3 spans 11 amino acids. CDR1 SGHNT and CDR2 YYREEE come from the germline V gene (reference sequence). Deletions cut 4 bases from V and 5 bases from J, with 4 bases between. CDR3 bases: TGTGCCAGCAGCGGCCACAATGAGCAGTTCTTC. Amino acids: CASSGHNEQFF.

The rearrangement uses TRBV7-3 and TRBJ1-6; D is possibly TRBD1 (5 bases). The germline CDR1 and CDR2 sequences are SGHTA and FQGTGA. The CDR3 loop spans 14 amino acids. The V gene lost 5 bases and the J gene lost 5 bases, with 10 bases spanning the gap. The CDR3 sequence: CASSPSGNNSPLHF. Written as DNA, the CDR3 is TGTGCCAGCAGCCCCTCAGGGAATAATTCACCCCTCCACTTT.

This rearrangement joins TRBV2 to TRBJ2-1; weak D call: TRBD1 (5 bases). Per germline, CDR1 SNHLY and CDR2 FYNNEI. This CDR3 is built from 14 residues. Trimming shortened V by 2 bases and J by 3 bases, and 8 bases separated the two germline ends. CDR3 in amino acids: CASSEQGRYNEQFF. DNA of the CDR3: TGTGCCAGCAGTGAACAGGGTCGCTACAATGAGCAGTTCTTC.